The present TCR beta chain was sequenced within a study of CD8 T cells in ankylosing spondylitis. Only a few counts were recorded for this clonotype. Antigen unknown. TCRdb analysed the 5' RACE reads with MiXCR anew, one entry per CDR3 protein. The sample carries under 250,000 distinct CDR3 sequences, roughly a tenth recorded once. Findings of the study overall: The authors reported significant enrichment of disease-linked clones in matched ankylosing spondylitis synovial fluid. Several of the motif variants were reported before in synovial fluid and blood from reactive arthritis. For ankylosing spondylitis blood, a TCR beta motif of under 10 highly homologous variants appeared characteristic.

This CDR3 has 13 residues. V trimming: 6 bases; J trimming: 14 bases; junction bases outside the gene matches: 16. Germline V gene lookup returns CDR1 SQVTM and CDR2 ANQGSEA. This rearrangement joins TRBV29-1 to TRBJ1-2, with TRBD1 identical over 9 bases. This receptor was identified in a male donor with ankylosing spondylitis or in good health (not recorded which). The sample taken for sequencing was blood, either unsorted or a sorted T cell fraction (not recorded which). The CDR3 loop is CSVAPGDRVKGTF. CDR3 coding DNA: TGCAGCGTAGCCCCGGGGGACAGGGTTAAAGGAACCTTC.